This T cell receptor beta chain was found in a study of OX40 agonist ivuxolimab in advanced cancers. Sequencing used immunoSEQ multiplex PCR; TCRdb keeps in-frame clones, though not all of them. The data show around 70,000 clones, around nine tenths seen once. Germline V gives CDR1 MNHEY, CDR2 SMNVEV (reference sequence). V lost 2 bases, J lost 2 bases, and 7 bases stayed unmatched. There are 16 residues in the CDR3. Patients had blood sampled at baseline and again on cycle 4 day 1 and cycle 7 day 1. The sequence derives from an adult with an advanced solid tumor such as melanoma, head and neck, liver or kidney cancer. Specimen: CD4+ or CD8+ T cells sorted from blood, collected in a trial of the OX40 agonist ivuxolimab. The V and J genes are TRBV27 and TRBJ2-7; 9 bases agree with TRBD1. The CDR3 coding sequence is TGTGCCAGCAGTTTAGCGGGGACAGGGATCGCCTACGAGCAGTACTTC. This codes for CASSLAGTGIAYEQYF.